The clone carrying this T cell receptor beta chain was detected a few times. Its specificity is not known. The data are from a study of sequential checkpoint blockade in melanoma. Turning to the study itself: TCRβ was sequenced from DNA of about 94 pretreatment tumors. After nivolumab or ipilimumab alone, roughly 20 patients had week-13 rebiopsies. Regarding the study as a whole: Response in arm A was associated with pretreatment TIL clonality.

This CDR3 contains 16 residues. Germline V gene data show CDR1 as MDHEN and CDR2 as SYDVKM. Trimming cost V 7 bases and J 0 bases, with 18 bases left between them. Treatment specified: randomized to nivolumab then ipilimumab (arm A) or the reverse (arm B). Measured with immunoSEQ multiplex PCR; TCRdb has only the in-frame clones, and not every one. The table lists just under 2,000 clones, 20% to 25% of them singletons, with 10% to 15% in the top ten. This TCR was recovered from a human donor with melanoma. V is TRBV28 and J is TRBJ1-2; D is ambiguous. Sequenced material: tumor tissue (inferred from file names), taken from a patient given nivolumab and ipilimumab in sequence. CDR3 amino acids: CASTPIRDFTNYGYTF. The CDR3 DNA follows: TGTGCCAGCACCCCAATCCGGGATTTTACTAACTATGGCTACACCTTC.